A selection of T cell receptor beta chains follows, all from one sample in a study of T cell repertoires in cytomegalovirus infection. TCRdb reanalysed the reads using MiXCR and keeps one entry per CDR3 protein. The sample lists under 800,000 distinct CDR3 sequences, approximately 24% occurring once. The sample was CD8+ T cells from PBMCs. The source of these receptors is a human donor in good health (CMV status not recorded). Some clones in this sample may be carry-over from other donors' samples. The CDR3 runs from the conserved cysteine through the conserved F or W. D genes are given only for firm matches. Clone size appears in some rows only: once, few, many, or a class for an expanded clone.

j_call	d_call	clone_size	v_call	cdr3_nt	cdr3_aa
TRBJ2-5	TRBD1	-	TRBV6-1	TGTGCCAGCAGAGGCCGGGACAGGGGGAAAGAGACCCAGTACTTC	CASRGRDRGKETQYF
TRBJ2-5	-	-	TRBV13	TGTGCCAGCAGCCCCCTTACGAGGGGACCCTACCAACAAGAGACCCAGTACTTC	CASSPLTRGPYQQETQYF
TRBJ2-2	-	-	TRBV24-1	TGTGCCACCAGTGATGCGGAGACCACCGGGGAGCTGTTTTTT	CATSDAETTGELFF
TRBJ1-1	-	-	TRBV7-6	TGTGCCAGCAGCTCCCCAACAGGCCCCGGGAGGGACACTGAAGCTTTCTTT	CASSSPTGPGRDTEAFF
TRBJ2-2	-	once	TRBV20-1	TGCAGTGCTAGGGCTAGCGACACCGGGGAGCTGTTTTTT	CSARASDTGELFF
TRBJ2-3	-	few	TRBV28	TGTGCCAGCAGTTTGGTCAGGGACCAGGGCACAGATACGCAGTATTTT	CASSLVRDQGTDTQYF
TRBJ2-3	-	-	TRBV9	TGTGCCAGCAGCCCTAGGTTCTCTAGCACAGATACGCAGTATTTT	CASSPRFSSTDTQYF
TRBJ2-1	-	many	TRBV7-6	TGTGCCAGCAACTCCCCCGGGAATGAGCAGTTCTTC	CASNSPGNEQFF
TRBJ1-6	TRBD1	-	TRBV5-1	TGCGCCAGCAGCTCCAACAGGGGCAGGAGCTCCTATAATTCACCCCTCCACTTT	CASSSNRGRSSYNSPLHF
TRBJ1-5	-	-	TRBV20-1	TGCAGTGCTAGTAGATCCCCCCGCAGCAATCAGCCCCAGCATTTT	CSASRSPRSNQPQHF
TRBJ2-3	-	-	TRBV29-1	TGCAGCGTTGAGACGGGGGACCCGGCTCCGCAGTATTTT	CSVETGDPAPQYF
TRBJ2-3	-	few	TRBV29-1	TGCAGCGTTGACTTAGATACAGATACGCAGTATTTT	CSVDLDTDTQYF
TRBJ1-1	TRBD1	-	TRBV29-1	TGCAGCGCCGCCCGGGCTGGGACAGCAGCTGAAGCTTTCTTT	CSAARAGTAAEAFF
TRBJ2-5	-	-	TRBV6-2/TRBV6-3	TGTGCCAGCAGTTTCCGTCCTTCGGGGGAGACCCAGTACTTC	CASSFRPSGETQYF
TRBJ2-2	-	-	TRBV7-6	TGTGCCCCCACCGGGGGTGCCGGGGAGCTGTTTTTT	CAPTGGAGELFF
TRBJ2-1	-	few	TRBV24-1	TGTGCCACCAGGGGGTTTCGGGGTTCCCACAATGAGCAGTTCTTC	CATRGFRGSHNEQFF
TRBJ1-1	TRBD1	-	TRBV6-8	TGTGCCAGCAGTCTCTGGACAGGGATGAACACTGAAGCTTTCTTT	CASSLWTGMNTEAFF
TRBJ1-2	-	few	TRBV7-6	TGTGCCAGCAGCGCCGGGACCGAGCCTCGCGGCTACACCTTC	CASSAGTEPRGYTF
TRBJ2-1	TRBD2	-	TRBV6-5	TGTGCCAGCAGCCCCGGGGCTAGCGGGGGGTACAATGAGCAGTTCTTC	CASSPGASGGYNEQFF
TRBJ2-3	-	-	TRBV7-4	TGTGCCAGCAGCTCTCGGCCAGCCACAGATACGCAGTATTTT	CASSSRPATDTQYF
TRBJ1-5	TRBD1	few	TRBV18	TGTGCCAGCTCAACCGGGACAGGGCGGAATCAGCCCCAGCATTTT	CASSTGTGRNQPQHF
TRBJ2-2	-	many	TRBV28	TGTGCCAGCACACCCTGGGGGAGAGTGGACACCGGGGAGCTGTTTTTT	CASTPWGRVDTGELFF
TRBJ1-5	TRBD1	many	TRBV28	TGTGCCAGCAGAGAGACAGGGTTGGGCAATCAGCCCCAGCATTTT	CASRETGLGNQPQHF
TRBJ2-7	TRBD2	-	TRBV28	TGTGCCAGCAGTTTAACCGGGACTACGCCATCCTACGAGCAGTACTTC	CASSLTGTTPSYEQYF
TRBJ2-1	TRBD1	many	TRBV14	TGTGCCAGCAGCCATCCCGGACAGGGAAAATACAATGAGCAGTTCTTC	CASSHPGQGKYNEQFF
TRBJ2-1	-	-	TRBV7-9	TGTGCCAGCAGCTTCCCCGACTCTTCTTACAATGAGCAGTTCTTC	CASSFPDSSYNEQFF
TRBJ1-5	-	-	TRBV19	TGTGCCAGTAGTGTGACGGGGAATAGCAATCAGCCCCAGCATTTT	CASSVTGNSNQPQHF
TRBJ1-5	-	many	TRBV27	TGTGCCAGCAGTTTCGGGATCAATCAGCCCCAGCATTTT	CASSFGINQPQHF
TRBJ1-2	-	many	TRBV6-5	TGTGCCAGCAGTTACTCGGGGGGAGGCGGCTACACCTTC	CASSYSGGGGYTF
TRBJ1-1	TRBD1	-	TRBV4-2	TGTGCCAGCAGCCAAAACAGGGACAGCATGAACACTGAAGCTTTCTTT	CASSQNRDSMNTEAFF
TRBJ1-4	TRBD1	-	TRBV7-2	TGTGCCAGCAGCTCCTATCCAACAGGGGGTAATGAAAAACTGTTTTTT	CASSSYPTGGNEKLFF
TRBJ1-2	TRBD1	few	TRBV28	TGTGCCAGCAGTTTGTCGGGACAGGCCTATGGCTACACCTTC	CASSLSGQAYGYTF
TRBJ2-1	-	many	TRBV7-2	TGTGCCAGCAGCTTAGTGGGGCCCTACTACAATGAGCAGTTCTTC	CASSLVGPYYNEQFF
TRBJ2-2	TRBD1	few	TRBV7-9	TGTGCCAGCAGCTACTCAGGGGGCGAGCCGTTTTTT	CASSYSGGEPFF